Below are 6 T cell receptor beta chains sequenced from a single sample in a study of shared clonotypes between healthy human individuals. Using immunoSEQ multiplex PCR, the repertoire was profiled, and TCRdb retains in-frame clones only, with some absent. The repertoire holds some 2,500,000 clones, 85% to 95% seen once, with 0.37% in the top ten. The sample taken for sequencing was naive CD4+ T cells from PBMCs. As for subset: CD45RA+ positively selected. Receptors were obtained from a man between 18 and 35 years old in good health. Some clones in this sample may be carry-over from other donors' samples.

The chain couples TRBV7-3 to TRBJ2-2; either TRBD1 or TRBD2 may supply D (5 bases each). The germline V gene encodes CDR1 SGHTA and CDR2 FQGTGA. V was pared by 8 bases and J by 6 bases, with 16 bases between. CDR3 length: 14 amino acids. The CDR3 region has the DNA TGTGCCAGCTCAAGAGGGGCCCGCCCCGGGGAGCTGTTTTTT. Translating it yields CASSRGARPGELFF.

This clone was recorded once. The chain joins TRBV27 to TRBJ2-7, with TRBD1 matching 11 bases. The CDR3 contains 14 residues. The trim removed 6 bases at V and 2 bases at J, leaving 3 bases unmatched. The germline V gene has CDR1 MNHEY and CDR2 SMNVEV (reference sequence). The CDR3 sequence is CASRGQGAPYEQYF. The CDR3 region has the DNA TGTGCCAGCAGAGGACAGGGGGCCCCCTACGAGCAGTACTTC.

This clone occurred once. The V gene is TRBV5-4, the J gene TRBJ1-1; D is undetermined. Germline CDR1 SGHNT, CDR2 YYREEE (reference sequence). V lost 4 bases, J lost 2 bases, and 12 bases lay in between. CDR3 length equals 14 residues. CDR3 residues: CASSIQGINTEAFF. The CDR3 bases are TGTGCCAGCAGCATCCAAGGGATTAACACTGAAGCTTTCTTT.

The chain recombines TRBV25-1 with TRBJ2-2, with TRBD2 as a possible D gene (6 bases). V shed 3 bases and J shed 2 bases, with 10 bases lying between them. CDR3 length: 15 amino acids. Looked up from germline, CDR1 is MGHDK and CDR2 is SYGVNS. CDR3 sequence (DNA): TGTGCCAGCAGTGACACGGGACTCAACACCGGGGAGCTGTTTTTT. Translation gives CASSDTGLNTGELFF.

This chain connects TRBV25-1 to TRBJ2-7; perhaps TRBD2 as D (6 bases). V lost 7 bases and J 3 bases, leaving 10 bases between the germline ends. Germline CDR1 is MGHDK and CDR2 is SYGVNS. This CDR3 region has 12 residues. The CDR3: CASTGGIYEQYF. Here the CDR3 DNA reads TGTGCCAGCACCGGGGGTATCTACGAGCAGTACTTC.

The chain couples TRBV5-4 to TRBJ1-2, with D unclear. The CDR3 runs 12 residues. Trimming pared 1 base from V and 8 bases from J, leaving 9 bases between. Per the germline V gene, CDR1 is SGHNT and CDR2 is YYREEE (reference sequence). The CDR3 sequence is CASSLSYWGYTF. Here the CDR3 DNA reads TGTGCCAGCAGCTTGTCATATTGGGGCTACACCTTC.